The following is a TCR beta chain sequence with its context. The same CDR3 is also encoded by other DNA sequences in this sample. RNA, once extracted, was reverse transcribed into cDNA for use as the sequencing template. Sequencing used immunoSEQ multiplex PCR; TCRdb keeps in-frame clones, though not all of them. Of 150,000 or so clones detected, about 89% appear once; the ten largest clones hold over 12%. This specimen belongs to a study of CD8+ T cells in alopecia areata. Study information: Patients in the treated group were given tofacitinib by mouth, 5 to 10 mg twice a day.

The trim removed 4 bases at V and 2 bases at J, leaving 1 base unmatched. The CDR3 runs 14 residues. Germline V lookup: CDR1 MGHRA, CDR2 YSYEKL. The sequenced sample was CD8+ T cells sorted from blood, obtained at week 0. The source is a human donor with alopecia areata. The V gene is TRBV4-1, the J gene TRBJ2-7; TRBD2 agrees at 11 bases. The CDR3 sequence is CASSLGLAAYEQYF. CDR3 nucleotides: TGCGCCAGCAGCCTGGGACTAGCGGCCTACGAGCAGTACTTC.